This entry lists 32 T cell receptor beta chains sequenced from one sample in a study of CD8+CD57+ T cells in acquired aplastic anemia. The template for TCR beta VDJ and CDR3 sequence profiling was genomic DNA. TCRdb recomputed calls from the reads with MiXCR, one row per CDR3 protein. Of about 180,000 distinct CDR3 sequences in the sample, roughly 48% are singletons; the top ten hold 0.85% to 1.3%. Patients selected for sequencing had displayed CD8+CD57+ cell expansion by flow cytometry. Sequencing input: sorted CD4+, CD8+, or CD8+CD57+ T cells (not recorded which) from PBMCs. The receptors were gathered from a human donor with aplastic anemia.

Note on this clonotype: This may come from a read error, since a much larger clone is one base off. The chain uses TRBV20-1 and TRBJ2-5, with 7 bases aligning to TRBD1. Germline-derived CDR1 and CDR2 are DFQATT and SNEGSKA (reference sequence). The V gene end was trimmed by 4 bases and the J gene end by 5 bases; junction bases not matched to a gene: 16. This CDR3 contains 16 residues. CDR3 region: CSAISTGQRGRETQYF. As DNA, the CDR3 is TGCAGTGCTATTAGCACGGGACAGAGGGGGCGGGAGACCCAGTACTTC.

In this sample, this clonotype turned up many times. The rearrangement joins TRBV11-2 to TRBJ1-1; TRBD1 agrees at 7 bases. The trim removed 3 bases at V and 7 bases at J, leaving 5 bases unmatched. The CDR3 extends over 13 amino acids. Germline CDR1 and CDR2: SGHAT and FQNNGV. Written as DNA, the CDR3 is TGTGCCAGCAGCTTTGTCAGGGGGGGTGAAGCTTTCTTT. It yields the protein CASSFVRGGEAFF. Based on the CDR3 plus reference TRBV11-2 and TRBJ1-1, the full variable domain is EAGVAQSPRYKIIEKRQSVAFWCNPISGHATLYWYQQILGQGPKLLIQFQNNGVVDDSQLPKDRFSAERLKGVDSTLKIQPAKLEDSAVYLCASSFVRGGEAFFGQGTRLTVV.

The CDR3 loop reads CASRLMSGGARDTQYF. The CDR3 bases are TGTGCCAGCAGACTTATGAGCGGGGGGGCAAGAGATACGCAGTATTTT. V gene TRBV4-2 combines with J gene TRBJ2-3; 10 nucleotides agree with TRBD2. The germline V gene has CDR1 LGHNA and CDR2 YNFKEQ. The junction had 11 bases not matched to a gene; V was cut back by 6 bases and J by 5 bases. The CDR3 length is 16 residues.

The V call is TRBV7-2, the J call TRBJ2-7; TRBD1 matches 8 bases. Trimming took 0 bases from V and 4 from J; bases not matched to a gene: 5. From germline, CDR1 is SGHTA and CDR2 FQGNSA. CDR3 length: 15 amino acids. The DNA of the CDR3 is TGTGCCAGCAGCTTAGCTTGGACAGGGTCATACGAGCAGTACTTC. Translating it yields CASSLAWTGSYEQYF.

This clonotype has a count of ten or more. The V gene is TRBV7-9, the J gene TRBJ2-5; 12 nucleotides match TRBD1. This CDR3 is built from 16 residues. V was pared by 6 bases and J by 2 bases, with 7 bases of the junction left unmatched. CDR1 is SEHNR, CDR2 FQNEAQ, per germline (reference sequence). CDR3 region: CASSKGDRGQQETQYF. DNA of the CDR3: TGTGCCAGCAGTAAGGGGGACAGGGGGCAGCAAGAGACCCAGTACTTC.

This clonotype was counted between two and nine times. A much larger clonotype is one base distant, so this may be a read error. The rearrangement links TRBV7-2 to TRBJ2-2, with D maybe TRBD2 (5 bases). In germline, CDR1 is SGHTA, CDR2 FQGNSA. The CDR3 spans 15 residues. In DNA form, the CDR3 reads TGTGCCAGCAGCTTAGCGCCACTAGGGCCCGGGGAGCTGTCTTTT. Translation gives CASSLAPLGPGELSF.

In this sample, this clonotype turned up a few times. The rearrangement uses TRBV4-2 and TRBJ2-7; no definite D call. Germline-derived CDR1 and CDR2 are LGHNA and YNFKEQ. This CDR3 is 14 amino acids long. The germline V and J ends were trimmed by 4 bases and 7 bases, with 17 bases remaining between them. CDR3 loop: CASSRHDDPSEQYF. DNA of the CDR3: TGTGCCAGCAGCCGCCACGACGACCCTTCTGAGCAGTACTTC.

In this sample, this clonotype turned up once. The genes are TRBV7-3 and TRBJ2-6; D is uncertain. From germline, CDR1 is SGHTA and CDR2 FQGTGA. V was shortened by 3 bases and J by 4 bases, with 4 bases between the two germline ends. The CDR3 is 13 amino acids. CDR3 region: CASSFRGANVLTF. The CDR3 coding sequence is TGTGCCAGCAGCTTCCGGGGGGCCAACGTCCTGACTTTC.

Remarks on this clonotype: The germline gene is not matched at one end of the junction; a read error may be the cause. The CDR3 loop is CASSQDLWRRQLF. In DNA, the CDR3 is TGCGCCAGCAGCCAAGATCTATGGCGACGTCAACTCTTC. The chain is built from TRBV4-1 and TRBJ2-1, with D unclear. The length of the CDR3 is 13 residues. Germline V gene data show CDR1 as MGHRA and CDR2 as YSYEKL.

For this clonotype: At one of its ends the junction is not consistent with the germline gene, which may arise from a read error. The CDR3 here is CSARVPGGSYEQCF. CDR3 nucleotide sequence: TGCAGTGCTAGAGTTCCGGGGGGCTCCTACGAGCAGTGCTTC. The rearrangement links TRBV20-1 to TRBJ2-7, with D tentatively TRBD2 (7 bases). This CDR3 has 14 residues. From germline, CDR1 is DFQATT and CDR2 SNEGSKA (reference sequence).

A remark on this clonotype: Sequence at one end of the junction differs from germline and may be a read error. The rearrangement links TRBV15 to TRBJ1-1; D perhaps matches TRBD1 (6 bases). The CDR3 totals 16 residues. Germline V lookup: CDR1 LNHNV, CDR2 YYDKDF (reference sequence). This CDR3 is CAASRAGTTGNTEAFF. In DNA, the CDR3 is TGTGCCGCCAGCAGAGCTGGGACAACAGGGAACACTGAAGCTTTCTTT.

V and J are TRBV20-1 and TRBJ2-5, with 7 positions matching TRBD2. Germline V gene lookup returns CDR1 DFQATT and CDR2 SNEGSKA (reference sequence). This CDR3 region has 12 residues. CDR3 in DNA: TGCAGCTCTGGACTAGAGGGAGAGACCCAGTACTTC. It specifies CSSGLEGETQYF.

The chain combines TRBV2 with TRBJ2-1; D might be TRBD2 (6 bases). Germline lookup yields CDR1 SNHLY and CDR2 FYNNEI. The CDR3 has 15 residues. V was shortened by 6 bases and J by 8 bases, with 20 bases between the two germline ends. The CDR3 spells CASSERVWGEDEQFF. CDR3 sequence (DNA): TGTGCCAGCAGCGAGCGGGTGTGGGGTGAGGATGAGCAGTTCTTC. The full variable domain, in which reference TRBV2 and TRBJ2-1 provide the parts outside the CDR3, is EPEVTQTPSHQVTQMGQEVILRCVPISNHLYFYWYRQILGQKVEFLVSFYNNEISEKSEIFDDQFSVERPDGSNFTLKIRSTKLEDSAMYFCASSERVWGEDEQFFGPGTRLTVL.

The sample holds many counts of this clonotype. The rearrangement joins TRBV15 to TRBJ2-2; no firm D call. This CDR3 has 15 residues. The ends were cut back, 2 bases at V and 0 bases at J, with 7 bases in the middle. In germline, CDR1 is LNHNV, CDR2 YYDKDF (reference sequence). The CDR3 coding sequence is TGTGCCACCAGCAGACCGACTCCGAACACCGGGGAGCTGTTTTTT. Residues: CATSRPTPNTGELFF.

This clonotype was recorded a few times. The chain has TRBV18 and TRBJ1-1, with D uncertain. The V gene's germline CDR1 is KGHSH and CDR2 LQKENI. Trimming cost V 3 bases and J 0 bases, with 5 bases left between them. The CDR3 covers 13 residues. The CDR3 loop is CASSPILNTEAFF. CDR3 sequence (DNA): TGTGCCAGCTCACCGATATTGAACACTGAAGCTTTCTTT.

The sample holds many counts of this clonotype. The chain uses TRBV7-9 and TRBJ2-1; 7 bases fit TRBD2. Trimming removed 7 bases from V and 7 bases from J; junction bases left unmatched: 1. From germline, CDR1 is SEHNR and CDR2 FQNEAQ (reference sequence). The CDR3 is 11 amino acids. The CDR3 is CASTGGNEQFF. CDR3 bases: TGTGCCAGCACCGGGGGGAATGAGCAGTTCTTC.

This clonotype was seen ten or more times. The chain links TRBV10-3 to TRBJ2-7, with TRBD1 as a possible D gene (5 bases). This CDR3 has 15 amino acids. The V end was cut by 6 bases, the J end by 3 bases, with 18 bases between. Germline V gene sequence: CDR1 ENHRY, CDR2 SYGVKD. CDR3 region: CAIRDGAASFYEQYF. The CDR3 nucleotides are TGTGCCATCAGGGATGGGGCAGCAAGTTTCTACGAGCAGTACTTC.

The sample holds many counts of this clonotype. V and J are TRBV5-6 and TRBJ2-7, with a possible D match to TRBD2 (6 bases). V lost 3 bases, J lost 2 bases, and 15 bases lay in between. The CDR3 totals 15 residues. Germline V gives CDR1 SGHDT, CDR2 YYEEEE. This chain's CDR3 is CASSSPGVSPYEQYF. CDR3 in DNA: TGTGCCAGCAGCTCGCCGGGGGTTTCGCCCTACGAGCAGTACTTC.

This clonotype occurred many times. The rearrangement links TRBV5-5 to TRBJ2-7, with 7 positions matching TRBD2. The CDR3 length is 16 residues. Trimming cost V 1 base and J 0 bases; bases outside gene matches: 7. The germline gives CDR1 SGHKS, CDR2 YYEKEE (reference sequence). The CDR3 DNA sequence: TGTGCCAGCAGCTTGCAAGGCGGGGGTAGCTCCTACGAGCAGTACTTC. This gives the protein CASSLQGGGSSYEQYF.

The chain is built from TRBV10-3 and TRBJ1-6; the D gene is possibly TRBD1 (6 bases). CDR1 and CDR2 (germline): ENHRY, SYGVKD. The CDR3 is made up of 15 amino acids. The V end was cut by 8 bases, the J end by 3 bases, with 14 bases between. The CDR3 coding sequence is TGTGCCATCGAAGCGGGGGGCGGCTATAATTCACCCCTCCACTTT. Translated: CAIEAGGGYNSPLHF.

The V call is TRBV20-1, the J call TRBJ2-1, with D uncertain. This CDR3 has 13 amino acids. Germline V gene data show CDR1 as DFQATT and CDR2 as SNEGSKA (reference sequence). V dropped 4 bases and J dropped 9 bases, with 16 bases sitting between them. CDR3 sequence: CSAINGPMGEQFF. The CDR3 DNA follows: TGCAGTGCTATCAATGGTCCCATGGGTGAGCAGTTCTTC.

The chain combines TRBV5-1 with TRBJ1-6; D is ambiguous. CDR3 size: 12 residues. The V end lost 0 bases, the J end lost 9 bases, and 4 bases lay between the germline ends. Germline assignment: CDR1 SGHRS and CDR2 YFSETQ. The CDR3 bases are TGCGCCAGCAGCTTGGACGGTTCACCCCTCCACTTT. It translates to CASSLDGSPLHF.

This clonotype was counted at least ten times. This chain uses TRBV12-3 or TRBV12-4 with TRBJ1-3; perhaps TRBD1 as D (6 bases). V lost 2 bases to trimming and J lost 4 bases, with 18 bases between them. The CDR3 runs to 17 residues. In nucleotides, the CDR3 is TGTGCCAGCAGTTTAACCTACAGGGCCGAAGGGGGAAACACCATATATTTT. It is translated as CASSLTYRAEGGNTIYF.

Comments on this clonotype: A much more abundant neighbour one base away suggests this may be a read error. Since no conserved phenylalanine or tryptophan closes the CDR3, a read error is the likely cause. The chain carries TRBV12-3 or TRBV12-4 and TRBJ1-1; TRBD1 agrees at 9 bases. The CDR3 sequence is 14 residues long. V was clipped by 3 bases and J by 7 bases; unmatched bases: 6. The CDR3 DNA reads TGTGCCAGCAGTTTTCGGACAGGGGCCGATGAAGCTTTCCTT. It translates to CASSFRTGADEAFL.

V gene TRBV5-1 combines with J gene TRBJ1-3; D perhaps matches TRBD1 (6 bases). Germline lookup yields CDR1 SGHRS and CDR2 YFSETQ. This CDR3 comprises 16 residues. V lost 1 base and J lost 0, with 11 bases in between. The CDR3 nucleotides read TGCGCCAGCAGCTTGTCCGCAGGGGCCTCTGGAAACACCATATATTTT. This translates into CASSLSAGASGNTIYF.

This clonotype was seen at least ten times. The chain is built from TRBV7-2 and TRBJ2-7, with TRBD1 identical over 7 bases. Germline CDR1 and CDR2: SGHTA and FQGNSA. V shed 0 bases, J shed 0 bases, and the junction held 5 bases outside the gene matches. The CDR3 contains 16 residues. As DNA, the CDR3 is TGTGCCAGCAGCTTAGCCGGGACAGACCTCTCCTACGAGCAGTACTTC. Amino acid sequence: CASSLAGTDLSYEQYF.

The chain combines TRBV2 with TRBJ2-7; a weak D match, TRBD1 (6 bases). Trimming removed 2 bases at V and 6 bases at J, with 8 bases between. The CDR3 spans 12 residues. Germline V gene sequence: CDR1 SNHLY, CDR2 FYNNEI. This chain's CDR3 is CASSELRGEQYF. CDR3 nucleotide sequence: TGTGCCAGCAGTGAACTCAGGGGCGAGCAGTACTTC. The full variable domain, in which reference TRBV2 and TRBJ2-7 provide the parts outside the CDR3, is EPEVTQTPSHQVTQMGQEVILRCVPISNHLYFYWYRQILGQKVEFLVSFYNNEISEKSEIFDDQFSVERPDGSNFTLKIRSTKLEDSAMYFCASSELRGEQYFGPGTRLTVT.

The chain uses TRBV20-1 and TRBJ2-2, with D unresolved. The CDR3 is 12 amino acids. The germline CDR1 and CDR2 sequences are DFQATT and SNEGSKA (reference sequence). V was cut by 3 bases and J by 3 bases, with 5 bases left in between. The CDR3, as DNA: TGCAGTGCTAGGCAGCACACCGGGGAGCTGTTTTTT. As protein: CSARQHTGELFF.

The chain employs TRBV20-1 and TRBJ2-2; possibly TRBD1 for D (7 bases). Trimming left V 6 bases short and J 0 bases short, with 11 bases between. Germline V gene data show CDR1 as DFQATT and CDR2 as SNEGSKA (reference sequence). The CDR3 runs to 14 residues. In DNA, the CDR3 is TGCAGTGCGCGGGACAGATCGAACACCGGGGAGCTGTTTTTT. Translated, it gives CSARDRSNTGELFF.

CDR3 residues: CASSAGTGAQGEKLFF. CDR3 nucleotides: TGTGCCAGCAGTGCCGGGACAGGGGCGCAGGGAGAAAAACTGTTTTTT. This sequence joins TRBV28 and TRBJ1-4, with 10 bases fitting TRBD1. The CDR3 extends over 16 amino acids. The ends lost 5 bases at V and 8 bases at J; junction bases unmatched: 11. Germline CDR1 and CDR2: MDHEN and SYDVKM.

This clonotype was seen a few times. CDR3 amino acids: CASSFSERQGVRSYEQYF. In DNA, the CDR3 is TGTGCCAGCAGTTTTTCGGAGAGACAGGGCGTTCGTTCCTACGAGCAGTACTTC. The chain combines TRBV12-3 or TRBV12-4 with TRBJ2-7; 7 nucleotides align to TRBD1. With V trimmed by 3 bases and J by 1 base, 15 bases remained unmatched. This CDR3 is built from 18 residues.

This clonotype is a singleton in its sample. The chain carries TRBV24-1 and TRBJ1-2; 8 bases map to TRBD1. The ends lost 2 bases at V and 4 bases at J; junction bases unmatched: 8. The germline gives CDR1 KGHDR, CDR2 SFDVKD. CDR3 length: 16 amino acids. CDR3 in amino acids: CATSDSGTGESYGYTF. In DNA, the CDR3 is TGTGCCACCAGTGATTCCGGGACAGGAGAGTCCTATGGCTACACCTTC.